The 28 T cell receptor delta chains below come from one sample, sequenced in a study of gamma-delta chains in newborns, infants, children (dated by TCRdb to about 2019). Sequencing was performed on an Illumina MiSeq. TCRdb recomputed clones from the public reads with CATT; identical DNA rows were then combined. The sample table records 5,700 or so delta-chain clones; approximately 2.4% of these occur just once. The ten largest clones represent 15% to 17% of the sample. The sequencing input was blood. The source is a child who was a newborn, infant or young child, either healthy, febrile or measles-vaccinated (not recorded which).

This clone was counted between two and nine times. One base away lies a much larger clone, so this may be a sequencing read error. In DNA, the CDR3 is TGTGCCCGTGACACCGCTGGGAGCTCCTGGGACACCCGACAGATGTTTTTC. Translated: CARDTAGSSWDTRQMFF. The V gene is TRDV2, the J gene TRDJ3; D may be TRDD3 (5 bases). Germline V gene sequence: CDR1 GEAIGNYY, CDR2 EKD. The CDR3 covers 17 residues.

To note about this clone: The protein held in TCRdb is that of a much larger clone and does not match this DNA's translation at residue 5, likely because of a read error; the protein shown is translated from the DNA. Other DNA sequences in the sample encode the same CDR3. The chain joins TRDV2 to TRDJ3; 12 bases line up with TRDD3. CDR3 length equals 18 residues. Germline V gene data show CDR1 as GEAIGNYY and CDR2 as EKD. The trim removed 3 bases at V and 0 bases at J, leaving 2 bases unmatched. The CDR3 nucleotides read TGTGCCTGTGACGCTGGGGGATACGACTCCTGGGACACCCGACAGATGTTTTTC. Amino acid sequence: CACDAGGYDSWDTRQMFF.

Turning to this clone: This could be a read error, since a much larger clone is one nucleotide away. In the same sample, other DNA sequences code for this CDR3. The chain joins TRDV2 to TRDJ3, with 9 positions matching TRDD3. This CDR3 spans 20 amino acids. CDR1 and CDR2 from the germline V gene are GEAIGNYY and EKD. V was pared by 2 bases and J by 0 bases, with 10 bases of the junction left unmatched. CDR3: CACDNVLGDTPSWDTRQMFF. For the CDR3, the DNA is TGTGCCTGTGACAACGTACTGGGGGACACGCCCTCCTGGGACACCCGACAGATGTTTTTC.

This clone occurred a few times. The protein given by TCRdb reflects a much larger clone and differs at residue 3 from this DNA's translation, likely from a read error; the protein shown is the DNA's translation. The chain has TRDV2 and TRDJ3; possible D gene TRDD3, 5 bases. The germline V gene has CDR1 GEAIGNYY and CDR2 EKD. CDR3 length: 18 residues. CDR3 sequence: CAYDQGGPSSWDTRQMFF. The CDR3 nucleotides read TGTGCCTATGACCAAGGGGGCCCGAGCTCCTGGGACACCCGACAGATGTTTTTC.

In this sample, this clone turned up a few times. At one end the junction does not follow the germline gene, possibly because of a read error. Other DNA sequences in the same sample also yield this CDR3. The J gene is TRDJ3, the V gene TRDV2; 12 bases are a match to TRDD3. The CDR3 extends over 19 amino acids. Per the germline V gene, CDR1 is GEAIGNYY and CDR2 is EKD. The chain's CDR3 is CACDTAGGYASWDTRQMFF. Here the CDR3 DNA reads TGTGCCTGCGACACCGCTGGGGGATACGCCTCCTGGGACACCCGACAGATGTTTTTC.

In its sample, this clone ranks as large. This sample includes further DNA sequences coding for the same CDR3. The chain recombines TRDV2 with TRDJ2; the match to TRDD3 covers 7 bases. V was pared by 0 bases and J by 1 base, with 1 base of the junction left unmatched. CDR1 is GEAIGNYY and CDR2 is EKD in the germline V gene. The CDR3 totals 15 residues. The CDR3 region is CACDTDWGLTAQLFF. In DNA form, the CDR3 reads TGTGCCTGTGACACCGACTGGGGTTTGACAGCACAACTCTTCTTT.

This clone is judged medium-sized (0.01 to 0.1%). The V gene is TRDV2, the J gene TRDJ3; 13 nucleotides align to TRDD3. CDR1 GEAIGNYY and CDR2 EKD come from the germline V gene. This CDR3 has 20 residues. V lost 2 bases and J lost 0; bases outside the gene matches: 6. CDR3 bases: TGTGCCTGTGACAAAATACTGGGGGATACGAGCTCCTGGGACACCCGACAGATGTTTTTC. It is translated as CACDKILGDTSSWDTRQMFF.

Turning to this clone: A much larger clone sits a single nucleotide away, making a read error possible. The chain joins TRDV2 to TRDJ3, with 8 bases that match TRDD3. Germline V gives CDR1 GEAIGNYY, CDR2 EKD. There are 19 residues in the CDR3. The CDR3 DNA reads as TGTGCCTGTGACCTAACTGGGGGTCCAAACTCCTGGGACGCCCGACAGATGTTTTTC. Its translation: CACDLTGGPNSWDARQMFF.

This clone has more than one count but fewer than ten. This clone may be a read error of a much larger clone one base away. In the same sample, other DNA sequences code for this CDR3. The chain is built from TRDV2 and TRDJ3; 7 nucleotides match TRDD3. Per the germline V gene, CDR1 is GEAIGNYY and CDR2 is EKD. The CDR3 runs to 18 residues. The CDR3 sequence is CACDTWGPSSWDTRQMFF. In DNA form, the CDR3 reads TGTGCCTGCGACACCTGGGGGCCGAGCTCCTGGGACACCCGACAGATGTTTTTC.

By its share, this clone is medium-sized. A much larger clone differs by one base, so this may be a read error. The same CDR3 is also encoded by other DNA sequences in this sample. This chain joins TRDV2 and TRDJ3, with a tentative D call TRDD3 (6 bases). The CDR3 contains 18 residues. The germline gives CDR1 GEAIGNYY, CDR2 EKD. Trimming removed 0 bases from V and 0 bases from J, with 11 bases in between. The DNA for the CDR3 is TGTGCCTGTGACACCGGAGGATACAGCTCCTGGGACACCCGACAGATGTTTTTC. This encodes CACDTGGYSSWDTRQMFF.

Worth noting for this clone: TCRdb attributes to this sequence the protein of a much larger clone, which differs from the DNA translation at residue 7; a read error is likely, and the protein displayed is translated from the DNA. DNA for the CDR3: TGTGCCTGTGACACCTGGAGTCTGACAGCACAACTCTTCTTT. Amino acid sequence: CACDTWSLTAQLFF. The rearrangement links TRDV2 to TRDJ2; D is unclear. V shed 0 bases and J shed 3 bases, with 7 bases lying between them. The CDR3 totals 14 residues. Per germline, CDR1 GEAIGNYY and CDR2 EKD.

The table lists this clone with a count of one. Written as DNA, the CDR3 is TGTGCCTGTGACGGAGCTACTGGGGGACGCTCCTGGGACACCCGACAGATGTTTTTC. As protein: CACDGATGGRSWDTRQMFF. The J gene was recorded as TRDJ3; no V gene was called; the table gives TRDD3 as D, unverified against the DNA. The CDR3 spans 19 residues.

This clone was seen a handful of times. An end of the junction does not agree with germline; a read error may underlie this. V and J are TRDV2 and TRDJ3, with 8 positions matching TRDD3. The CDR3 consists of 20 residues. Germline CDR1 is GEAIGNYY and CDR2 is EKD. The CDR3 here is CACDVTGGYVSSWDTRQVFF. The CDR3 bases are TGTGCCTGTGACGTTACTGGGGGGTACGTAAGCTCCTGGGACACCCGACAGGTGTTTTTC.

This clone was found a few times. Other DNA sequences in the sample encode the same CDR3. The rearrangement uses TRDV2 and TRDJ1, with 8 bases fitting TRDD3. The CDR3 is 13 residues long. Germline loops: CDR1 GEAIGNYY, CDR2 EKD. With 3 bases clipped from V and 8 bases from J, the junction kept 7 bases outside the gene matches. As DNA, the CDR3 is TGTGCCTGTGACCGGCTGGGGGACAAGAAACTCATCTTT. Encoded protein: CACDRLGDKKLIF.

This clone turned up a few times. The protein in TCRdb stems from a much larger clone and differs at residue 16 from this DNA's translation, likely a read error; here the protein is translated from the DNA. This chain joins TRDV2 and TRDJ3; D possibly corresponds to TRDD3 (5 bases). Germline V gene sequence: CDR1 GEAIGNYY, CDR2 EKD. This CDR3 spans 18 amino acids. The CDR3 reads CACDTGFGSSWDTRQVFF. The DNA of the CDR3 is TGTGCCTGTGACACCGGATTCGGAAGCTCCTGGGACACCCGACAGGTGTTTTTC.

This clone is judged medium-sized. The same CDR3 can be traced to other DNA sequences in this sample. This sequence joins TRDV2 and TRDJ3, with 8 bases matching TRDD3. The CDR3 length is 17 residues. With 0 bases clipped from V and 1 base from J, the junction kept 1 base outside the gene matches. Germline CDR1 GEAIGNYY, CDR2 EKD. CDR3 loop: CACDTTGGSWDTRQMFF. The CDR3 DNA sequence: TGTGCCTGTGACACCACTGGGGGTTCCTGGGACACCCGACAGATGTTTTTC.

By sample fraction, this clone is medium-sized. A much larger clone lies one base from this, so it may be a read error. The sample carries other DNA sequences with the same CDR3. Here the CDR3 reads CACDTAGGYSWDTRQMFF. The CDR3 DNA sequence: TGTGCCTGTGACACGGCTGGGGGATACTCCTGGGACACCCGACAGATGTTTTTC. The chain couples TRDV2 to TRDJ3; 10 nucleotides match TRDD3. J was trimmed by 0 bases and V by 1 base; bases with no gene match: 2. Germline V gene sequence: CDR1 GEAIGNYY, CDR2 EKD. The CDR3 has 18 amino acids.

This clone was found a few times. The chain carries TRDV2 and TRDJ2; 7 bases are shared with TRDD3. The germline V gene has CDR1 GEAIGNYY and CDR2 EKD. Trimming at V came to 2 bases and at J to 4 bases, leaving 9 bases not matched to a gene. This CDR3 comprises 16 residues. The DNA of the CDR3 is TGTGCCTGTGACAACCTGGGGGCCCAGGCGACAGCACAACTCTTCTTT. It yields the protein CACDNLGAQATAQLFF.

By share, this clone ranks as medium-sized. The chain uses TRDV2 and TRDJ1; TRDD3 agrees at 7 bases. Per the germline V gene, CDR1 is GEAIGNYY and CDR2 is EKD. The CDR3 sequence is 16 residues long. After removal of 0 bases from V and 0 bases from J, the junction contained 6 bases not matched to a gene. In DNA form, the CDR3 reads TGTGCCTGTGACACCGTTGGGGGACAGTACACCGATAAACTCATCTTT. This codes for CACDTVGGQYTDKLIF.

This clone ranks as medium-sized (0.01 to 0.1%). This CDR3 is also generated by other DNA sequences in the sample. The gene calls are TRDV2 and TRDJ3; 11 bases match TRDD3. The CDR3 consists of 18 residues. Trimming at V came to 3 bases and at J to 0 bases, leaving 3 bases not matched to a gene. Germline CDR1 GEAIGNYY, CDR2 EKD. The CDR3 loop reads CACDHTGGYSWDTRQMFF. The CDR3 DNA is TGTGCCTGTGACCATACTGGGGGATACTCCTGGGACACCCGACAGATGTTTTTC.

This clone has only a few counts. The translation of this DNA and the TCRdb protein of a much larger clone differ at residue 9, probably owing to a read error; the protein shown here is translated from the DNA. The V call is TRDV2, the J call TRDJ3; D unclear. CDR3 size: 18 residues. Germline assignment: CDR1 GEAIGNYY and CDR2 EKD. V shed 0 bases and J shed 0 bases, with 11 bases lying between them. Written as DNA, the CDR3 is TGTGCCTGTGACACCCTTCTGGTGGACTCCTGGGACACCCGACAGATGTTTTTC. It specifies CACDTLLVDSWDTRQMFF.

Relative to its sample, this clone is medium-sized. The gene calls are TRDV2 and TRDJ3; 11 nucleotides match TRDD3. V lost 3 bases to trimming and J lost 0 bases; unmatched junction nucleotides: 3. The CDR3 loop spans 18 amino acids. Germline CDR1 GEAIGNYY, CDR2 EKD. The DNA for the CDR3 is TGTGCCTGTGACCCTACTGGGGGATACTCCTGGGACACCCGACAGATGTTTTTC. This translates into CACDPTGGYSWDTRQMFF.

By frequency in the sample, this clone is medium-sized. Distinct nucleotide sequences in the sample also encode this CDR3. V usage is TRDV2 and J usage is TRDJ1; 7 bases match TRDD3. CDR3 length: 15 amino acids. Per germline, CDR1 GEAIGNYY and CDR2 EKD. V shed 3 bases and J 0 bases; nucleotides not matched to a gene: 6. CDR3 DNA sequence: TGTGCCTGTGACGCATTGGGGGGATACACCGATAAACTCATCTTT. Translation gives CACDALGGYTDKLIF.

By frequency in the sample, this clone is medium-sized. The same CDR3 arises from other DNA sequences in this sample as well. V gene TRDV2 combines with J gene TRDJ3, with 13 bases matching TRDD3. CDR3 size: 20 residues. V lost 2 bases, J lost 0 bases, and 6 bases stayed unmatched. Germline V lookup: CDR1 GEAIGNYY, CDR2 EKD. The CDR3 loop reads CACDKVLGDTSSWDTRQMFF. In DNA, the CDR3 is TGTGCCTGTGACAAAGTACTGGGGGATACGAGCTCCTGGGACACCCGACAGATGTTTTTC.

With regard to this clone: This could be a read error, since a much larger clone is one nucleotide away. J is TRDJ3 and V is TRDV2; 11 positions agree with TRDD3. There are 17 residues in the CDR3. Germline CDR1 GEAIGNYY, CDR2 EKD. The chain's CDR3 is CACDNWGISWGTRQMFF. The CDR3 nucleotides read TGTGCCTGTGACAACTGGGGGATATCCTGGGGCACCCGACAGATGTTTTTC.

To note about this clone: Possible read error: a much larger clone is one base away. The V call is TRDV2, the J call TRDJ1, with 8 positions matching TRDD3. Trimming at V came to 5 bases and at J to 0 bases, leaving 19 bases not matched to a gene. Per germline, CDR1 GEAIGNYY and CDR2 EKD. This CDR3 is 19 amino acids long. CDR3 region: CACGPVGLLGVLYTDKLIF. DNA of the CDR3: TGTGCCTGTGGCCCCGTGGGATTACTGGGGGTTTTGTACACCGATAAACTCATCTTT.

Judged by abundance, this clone is medium-sized (0.01 to 0.1%). The CDR3, as DNA: TGTGCCTGTGACACCGTTTTGGGGGATTACTCCTGGGACACCCGACAGATGTTTTTC. Translated, it gives CACDTVLGDYSWDTRQMFF. This chain connects TRDV2 to TRDJ3; 8 bases fit TRDD3. After removal of 0 bases from V and 0 bases from J, the junction contained 6 bases not matched to a gene. The CDR3 consists of 19 residues. The germline gives CDR1 GEAIGNYY, CDR2 EKD.

The V gene is TRDV2, the J gene TRDJ3, with D hard to call. The V gene lost 5 bases and the J gene lost 2 bases, with 12 bases spanning the gap. This CDR3 contains 16 residues. Germline assignment: CDR1 GEAIGNYY and CDR2 EKD. DNA of the CDR3: TGTGCCTGTGGCCGGGTCGACCCCTGGGACACCCGACAGATGTTTTTC. Residues: CACGRVDPWDTRQMFF.